This TCR beta chain was captured in a study of early stage breast cancer tumors. About the study: Most invasive tumors, about 75% of the 16, were ER+/PR+/HER2-.

Using immunoSEQ multiplex PCR, the repertoire was profiled, and TCRdb retains in-frame clones only, with some absent. This table holds fewer than 70,000 clones, around 80% found once. Regarding the study as a whole: Compared with adjacent normal breast, tumors showed about 2.5-fold denser, more clonal T cells.

Germline V gives CDR1 SQVTM, CDR2 ANQGSEA. V lost 5 bases, J lost 0 bases, and 10 bases lay in between. This CDR3 has 13 amino acids. As regards this clone: Its antigen is undetermined.

The V call is TRBV29-1, the J call TRBJ1-1; D not resolved. The TCR comes from a person aged 30-39 years with breast cancer. The source material was blood. The CDR3 here is CSVKGRMNTEAFF. The CDR3 DNA reads TGCAGCGTTAAGGGTCGTATGAACACTGAAGCTTTCTTT.